The 26 T cell receptor beta chains given below trace back to one sample, sequenced in a study of T cell responses to AZD1222 COVID-19 vaccine. Method: immunoSEQ multiplex PCR; TCRdb's copy keeps in-frame clones and lacks some. Among about 200,000 clones listed, 93% were seen once. The sequenced sample was peripheral blood, obtained 28 days after the second AZD1222 dose. The receptors shown here come from an adult who received the AZD1222 COVID-19 vaccine.

The V and J genes are TRBV6-5 and TRBJ1-2; D is perhaps TRBD1 (6 bases). Trimming removed 6 bases from V and 7 bases from J, with 18 bases in between. Germline loops: CDR1 MNHEY, CDR2 SVGAGI. The CDR3 loop spans 14 amino acids. As DNA, the CDR3 is TGTGCCAGCAGGCTGACAGGCCCCTTAAGTGGCTACACCTTC. It codes for CASRLTGPLSGYTF.

The genes are TRBV30 and TRBJ1-4, with D uncertain. Germline CDR1 is GTSNPN and CDR2 is SVGIG (reference sequence). The CDR3 spans 17 residues. Trimming took off 0 bases at V and 0 bases at J, with 14 bases between the two ends. The CDR3 is CAWSVKVFPATNEKLFF. Written as DNA, the CDR3 is TGTGCCTGGAGTGTTAAGGTTTTTCCTGCAACTAATGAAAAACTGTTTTTT.

This sequence joins TRBV11-2 and TRBJ1-5; the match to TRBD1 covers 7 bases. Germline CDR1 and CDR2: SGHAT and FQNNGV. This CDR3 is built from 15 residues. After removal of 5 bases from V and 9 bases from J, the junction contained 13 bases not matched to a gene. In DNA, the CDR3 is TGTGCCAGCAGCCCGGGGACAGCCTTCGGATCGCCCCAGCATTTT. It yields the protein CASSPGTAFGSPQHF.

The rearrangement links TRBV7-2 to TRBJ1-1; no clear D gene. Between the trimmed V and J ends, which lost 5 bases and 0 bases, there was a span of 13 bases. The CDR3 is 15 amino acids. Germline V CDR1 and CDR2: SGHTA, FQGNSA. This CDR3 is CASSPGGRMNTEAFF. The CDR3 DNA follows: TGTGCCAGCAGCCCCGGCGGACGGATGAACACTGAAGCTTTCTTT.

The rearrangement links TRBV2 to TRBJ1-5; 9 nucleotides align to TRBD1. Per germline, CDR1 SNHLY and CDR2 FYNNEI. With V trimmed by 5 bases and J by 9 bases, 2 bases remained unmatched. CDR3 length: 12 amino acids. CDR3 amino acids: CASSRQGGPQHF. The CDR3 DNA follows: TGTGCCAGCAGTCGACAGGGGGGGCCCCAGCATTTT. The full variable domain, in which reference TRBV2 and TRBJ1-5 provide the parts outside the CDR3, is EPEVTQTPSHQVTQMGQEVILRCVPISNHLYFYWYRQILGQKVEFLVSFYNNEISEKSEIFDDQFSVERPDGSNFTLKIRSTKLEDSAMYFCASSRQGGPQHFGDGTRLSIL.

The rearrangement joins TRBV7-9 to TRBJ1-5, with TRBD1 matching over 8 bases. The CDR3 consists of 16 residues. V was pared by 5 bases and J by 7 bases, with 13 bases of the junction left unmatched. Germline V gives CDR1 SEHNR, CDR2 FQNEAQ (reference sequence). DNA of the CDR3: TGTGCCAGCAGCGCCTCGACAGGGGCTAAGGGGCAGCCCCAGCATTTT. It is translated as CASSASTGAKGQPQHF.

This rearrangement joins TRBV7-2 to TRBJ2-3; TRBD2 is a possible D gene (7 bases). There are 15 residues in the CDR3. The germline V and J ends were trimmed by 5 bases and 1 base, with 13 bases remaining between them. The germline gives CDR1 SGHTA, CDR2 FQGNSA. The CDR3 is CASSQQGGGTDTQYF. In DNA, the CDR3 is TGTGCCAGCAGCCAACAAGGGGGGGGCACAGATACGCAGTATTTT.

This chain links TRBV5-1 with TRBJ1-2; D perhaps matches TRBD1 (5 bases). The CDR3 consists of 14 residues. V lost 4 bases to trimming and J lost 7 bases, with 17 bases between them. In germline, CDR1 is SGHRS, CDR2 YFSETQ. In DNA, the CDR3 is TGCGCCAGCAGCCGGGGGGAACCCGAGGTTGGCTACACCTTC. It specifies CASSRGEPEVGYTF.

The chain employs TRBV7-3 and TRBJ2-5; tentatively, D is TRBD1 (7 bases). The germline V gene encodes CDR1 SGHTA and CDR2 FQGTGA. Between the trimmed V and J ends, which lost 5 bases and 4 bases, there was a span of 14 bases. There are 14 residues in the CDR3. CDR3 in amino acids: CASSPGQGGETQYF. In DNA, the CDR3 is TGTGCCAGCAGCCCCGGGCAGGGGGGAGAGACCCAGTACTTC.

This chain uses TRBV18 with TRBJ1-3; D is unclear. V gave up 0 bases and J gave up 6 bases, with 6 bases separating them. In germline, CDR1 is KGHSH, CDR2 LQKENI. The CDR3 has 13 amino acids. CDR3 bases: TGTGCCAGCTCACCACCGATGCCAAACACCATATATTTT. Its protein product is CASSPPMPNTIYF.

The V gene is TRBV7-9, the J gene TRBJ1-5, with 7 bases that match TRBD1. J gave up 4 bases and V 4 bases, and 1 base lay outside the gene matches. The CDR3 length is 13 residues. Per germline, CDR1 SEHNR and CDR2 FQNEAQ (reference sequence). In nucleotides, the CDR3 is TGTGCCAGCAGCTCGGGACAGAATCAGCCCCAGCATTTT. Translation gives CASSSGQNQPQHF. The complete variable domain, with remaining parts taken from reference TRBV7-9 and TRBJ1-5, reads DTGVSQNPRHKITKRGQNVTFRCDPISEHNRLYWYRQTLGQGPEFLTYFQNEAQLEKSRLLSDRFSAERPKGSFSTLEIQRTEQGDSAMYLCASSSGQNQPQHFGDGTRLSIL.

This clone was seen only once. The chain carries TRBV28 and TRBJ2-2; no clear D. V lost 2 bases and J lost 6, with 1 base in between. This CDR3 is built from 11 residues. Looked up from germline, CDR1 is MDHEN and CDR2 is SYDVKM. CDR3 DNA sequence: TGTGCCAGCAGTTTACCCGGGGAGCTGTTTTTT. This codes for CASSLPGELFF. Full variable domain (rest looked up from reference TRBV28 and TRBJ2-2): DVKVTQSSRYLVKRTGEKVFLECVQDMDHENMFWYRQDPGLGLRLIYFSYDVKMKEKGDIPEGYSVSREKKERFSLILESASTNQTSMYLCASSLPGELFFGEGSRLTVL.

The rearrangement links TRBV5-6 to TRBJ1-1; D remains unclear. Germline CDR1 is SGHDT and CDR2 is YYEEEE. V dropped 1 base and J dropped 4 bases, with 8 bases sitting between them. The CDR3 is 13 amino acids. CDR3 loop: CASSLLVGTEAFF. The DNA of the CDR3 is TGTGCCAGCAGCTTGCTAGTGGGCACTGAAGCTTTCTTT.

The genes are TRBV10-3 and TRBJ1-1; D is unresolved. This CDR3 has 17 residues. Trimming stripped 0 bases from V and 0 bases from J, with 14 bases between. Germline-derived CDR1 and CDR2 are ENHRY and SYGVKD. In nucleotides, the CDR3 is TGTGCCATCAGTGAGTCCAGCCGGGGAGCAATGAACACTGAAGCTTTCTTT. Amino acid sequence: CAISESSRGAMNTEAFF.

The CDR3 nucleotides are TGCGCCAGCGCGCCGGGACTAGCGGTATACCAAGAGACCCAGTACTTC. This codes for CASAPGLAVYQETQYF. This rearrangement joins TRBV10-2 to TRBJ2-5; 11 bases align to TRBD2. Germline CDR1 is WSHSY and CDR2 is SAAADI. The CDR3 consists of 16 residues. The V gene end was trimmed by 8 bases and the J gene end by 0 bases; junction bases not matched to a gene: 8.

This clone was recorded once. The genes are TRBV6-5 and TRBJ1-2; D gene ambiguous. Between the trimmed V and J ends, which lost 4 bases and 1 base, there was a span of 13 bases. Germline loops: CDR1 MNHEY, CDR2 SVGAGI. The CDR3 is 15 residues long. For the CDR3, the DNA is TGTGCCAGCAGTTTGAGTGGACCGTATAACTATGGCTACACCTTC. Encoded protein: CASSLSGPYNYGYTF.

V gene TRBV18 combines with J gene TRBJ2-7; D is possibly TRBD2 (6 bases). CDR3 size: 15 residues. Germline V gene data show CDR1 as KGHSH and CDR2 as LQKENI. Trimming took 3 bases from V and 3 from J, leaving 15 bases between them. For the CDR3, the DNA is TGTGCCAGCTCACCGGGTTATGGGGGGATCTACGAGCAGTACTTC. Its translation is CASSPGYGGIYEQYF.

The chain combines TRBV29-1 with TRBJ2-3; 8 bases align to TRBD2. The V gene end was trimmed by 4 bases and the J gene end by 4 bases; junction bases not matched to a gene: 4. This CDR3 is 13 amino acids long. Germline V lookup: CDR1 SQVTM, CDR2 ANQGSEA. CDR3 sequence: CSVVGGVSDTQYF. The CDR3 coding sequence is TGCAGCGTTGTCGGGGGGGTGTCAGATACGCAGTATTTT.

In its sample, this clone was seen once. This sequence joins TRBV12-3 or TRBV12-4 and TRBJ1-2; the D is unclear. Trimming left V 3 bases short and J 8 bases short, with 4 bases between. CDR3 length: 10 amino acids. CDR3 DNA sequence: TGTGCCAGCAGTTTCAGGGGCTACACCTTC. Translating it yields CASSFRGYTF.

This clone was observed once. The rearrangement joins TRBV2 to TRBJ2-7, with D tentatively TRBD1 or TRBD2 (6 bases each). With 8 bases removed from V and 3 bases from J, the gap between germline ends came to 14 bases. This CDR3 region has 13 residues. The germline gives CDR1 SNHLY, CDR2 FYNNEI. The CDR3 DNA reads as TGTGCCAGCGTTGGAGGGGGATACTACGAGCAGTACTTC. This gives the protein CASVGGGYYEQYF.

This rearrangement joins TRBV25-1 to TRBJ1-2; D might be TRBD1 (6 bases). The CDR3 length is 13 residues. Germline V gene data show CDR1 as MGHDK and CDR2 as SYGVNS. V lost 0 bases and J lost 10, with 12 bases in between. The CDR3 reads CASSEYGEGDYTF. CDR3 coding DNA: TGTGCCAGCAGTGAATATGGGGAGGGGGACTACACCTTC.

The chain uses TRBV7-2 and TRBJ1-6; D is possibly TRBD1 (6 bases). V was clipped by 5 bases and J by 14 bases, with 19 bases between them. The CDR3 runs to 14 residues. Per germline, CDR1 SGHTA and CDR2 FQGNSA. CDR3 protein: CASSPQGTPTALHF. CDR3 nucleotides: TGTGCCAGCAGCCCACAGGGTACCCCCACAGCCCTCCACTTT.

This chain links TRBV3-1 (or the pseudogene TRBV3-2) with TRBJ1-1; TRBD1 is a possible D gene (5 bases). CDR3 size: 15 residues. Germline loops: CDR1 LGHDT, CDR2 YNNKEL (reference sequence). V lost 1 base and J 6 bases, leaving 15 bases between the germline ends. CDR3 DNA: TGTGCCAGCAGCCAAGTGGGGGGTATGGGCGCTGAAGCTTTCTTT. It translates to CASSQVGGMGAEAFF.

This rearrangement joins TRBV7-2 to TRBJ1-2; 8 bases agree with TRBD1. Per the germline V gene, CDR1 is SGHTA and CDR2 is FQGNSA. Trimming removed 1 base from V and 4 bases from J; junction bases left unmatched: 8. The CDR3 totals 16 residues. The CDR3 sequence is CASSLDGLDRGYGYTF. The CDR3 region has the DNA TGTGCCAGCAGCTTAGATGGGCTCGACAGGGGCTATGGCTACACCTTC. Looking up the rest from reference TRBV7-2 and TRBJ1-2 gives the full variable domain: GAGVSQSPSNKVTEKGKDVELRCDPISGHTALYWYRQSLGQGLEFLIYFQGNSAPDKSGLPSDRFSAERTGGSVSTLTIQRTQQEDSAVYLCASSLDGLDRGYGYTFGSGTRLTVV.

The gene calls are TRBV28 and TRBJ2-5, with 7 positions matching TRBD1. Germline V CDR1 and CDR2: MDHEN, SYDVKM. V lost 3 bases and J lost 5; bases outside the gene matches: 6. The CDR3 loop spans 14 amino acids. For the CDR3, the DNA is TGTGCCAGCAGTTTTGGCGTACAGGGGGAGACCCAGTACTTC. It codes for CASSFGVQGETQYF.

The genes are TRBV12-3 or TRBV12-4 and TRBJ1-5, with D unclear. The CDR3 runs 12 residues. Deletions cut 3 bases from V and 3 bases from J, with 3 bases between. The CDR3 is CASSFLNQPQHF. The CDR3 nucleotides are TGTGCCAGCAGTTTTCTCAATCAGCCCCAGCATTTT.